The entry below describes one T cell receptor (beta chain). Its antigen is as yet unknown. The sample originates from a study of shared clonotypes between healthy human individuals. General observations from the study: The diversity represented, both genetic and in exposure history, was limited by few donors.

CD45RA+ naive and CD45RA-negative memory subsets were separated from CD4+ cells. Here immunoSEQ multiplex PCR was the method, and the copy in TCRdb shows in-frame clones only, minus some. The sample holds roughly 640,000 clones, more than 95% seen once. The CDR3 extends over 14 amino acids. The germline V gene encodes CDR1 MDHEN and CDR2 SYDVKM. V shed 6 bases, J shed 4 bases, and the junction held 7 bases outside the gene matches. The rearrangement links TRBV28 to TRBJ1-2, with 8 bases lining up with TRBD1. This TCR derives from a woman aged 25 to 45 in good health. The sample was naive CD4+ T cells sorted from blood. Subset reported: CD45RA+ positively selected. The CDR3 loop reads CASSQTGALYGYTF. CDR3 nucleotide sequence: TGTGCCAGCAGCCAGACAGGGGCCCTCTATGGCTACACCTTC.